Presented here are 18 T cell receptor beta chains from one specimen sequenced in a study of T cells after yellow fever vaccination. TCRdb ran MiXCR on the 5' RACE reads and lists one entry per CDR3 protein. The sample has 550,000 to 750,000 distinct CDR3 sequences, approximately 13% seen once; the top ten hold roughly an eighth. Material: PBMCs, obtained on the day of the yellow fever booster vaccination. The receptor source for this set is a man younger than 45 who received the YFV17D yellow fever vaccine.

The chain recombines TRBV20-1 with TRBJ2-7; possible D gene TRBD2, 5 bases. From germline, CDR1 is DFQATT and CDR2 SNEGSKA (reference sequence). This CDR3 is built from 14 residues. V dropped 3 bases and J dropped 6 bases, with 18 bases sitting between them. The DNA of the CDR3 is TGCAGTGCTAGTGACTTAGGGAGAGAGAGCGAGCAGTACTTC. It yields the protein CSASDLGRESEQYF.

This CDR3 reads CASEAFGTGGNEQYF. For the CDR3, the DNA is TGTGCCAGCGAAGCCTTCGGGACAGGGGGAAACGAGCAGTACTTC. The chain joins TRBV11-2 to TRBJ2-7, with TRBD1 identical over 11 bases. J was trimmed by 5 bases and V by 8 bases; bases with no gene match: 11. The germline V gene has CDR1 SGHAT and CDR2 FQNNGV. The CDR3 spans 15 residues.

This clonotype was counted between two and nine times. The rearrangement links TRBV18 to TRBJ2-1, with D perhaps assigned TRBD1 or TRBD2 (5 bases each). This CDR3 region has 15 residues. The V and J ends lost 3 bases and 7 bases respectively, with 16 bases between them. Germline V gene data show CDR1 as KGHSH and CDR2 as LQKENI. In nucleotides, the CDR3 is TGTGCCAGCTCACCGGGACCCCGAACCCCTAATGAGCAGTTCTTC. It specifies CASSPGPRTPNEQFF.

The chain links TRBV6-1 to TRBJ2-3, with no clear D. CDR3 length: 15 amino acids. V was pared by 10 bases and J by 2 bases, with 19 bases between. The germline V gene has CDR1 MNHNS and CDR2 SASEGT. CDR3 DNA: TGTGCCACCTTCTCCGTGGCGGAGAACACAGATACGCAGTATTTT. This encodes CATFSVAENTDTQYF.

This clonotype showed up just a few times. The chain recombines TRBV20-1 with TRBJ2-7; 7 nucleotides align to TRBD1. The V gene's germline CDR1 is DFQATT and CDR2 SNEGSKA (reference sequence). This CDR3 is 13 amino acids long. The V gene end was trimmed by 5 bases and the J gene end by 2 bases; junction bases not matched to a gene: 6. Written as DNA, the CDR3 is TGCAGTGCTGCTGCCGGGACAGCCTACGAGCAGTACTTC. This encodes CSAAAGTAYEQYF.

This clonotype was counted between two and nine times. This chain links TRBV25-1 with TRBJ2-7; 7 bases align to TRBD2. V trimming: 3 bases; J trimming: 3 bases; junction bases outside the gene matches: 2. The CDR3 has 13 amino acids. Germline lookup yields CDR1 MGHDK and CDR2 SYGVNS. Here the CDR3 reads CASSDSSGYEQYF. The CDR3, as DNA: TGTGCCAGCAGTGACTCTAGCGGCTACGAGCAGTACTTC.

This clonotype occurred a few times. The chain joins TRBV7-2 to TRBJ2-1, with D unresolved. The CDR3 extends over 15 amino acids. V dropped 0 bases and J dropped 3 bases, with 9 bases sitting between them. The germline CDR1 and CDR2 sequences are SGHTA and FQGNSA. The CDR3 nucleotides read TGTGCCAGCAGCTTAGCTGTGGCTCTCTACAATGAGCAGTTCTTC. Protein product: CASSLAVALYNEQFF. Looking up the rest from reference TRBV7-2 and TRBJ2-1 gives the full variable domain: GAGVSQSPSNKVTEKGKDVELRCDPISGHTALYWYRQSLGQGLEFLIYFQGNSAPDKSGLPSDRFSAERTGGSVSTLTIQRTQQEDSAVYLCASSLAVALYNEQFFGPGTRLTVL.

The chain joins TRBV10-2 to TRBJ2-5, with 11 nucleotides matching TRBD2. This CDR3 spans 16 amino acids. J was trimmed by 5 bases and V by 3 bases; bases with no gene match: 8. The germline gives CDR1 WSHSY, CDR2 SAAADI. CDR3 sequence reads: CASSDRTSGFRETQYF. The CDR3 DNA follows: TGCGCCAGCAGTGATAGGACTAGCGGGTTTAGGGAGACCCAGTACTTC.

This sequence joins TRBV6-6 and TRBJ1-2, with 9 bases lining up with TRBD1. The junction had 6 bases not matched to a gene; V was cut back by 8 bases and J by 8 bases. There are 12 residues in the CDR3. Germline CDR1 and CDR2: MNHNY and SVGAGI (reference sequence). The CDR3 DNA reads TGTGCCAGCGCGGGACAGGGAAACGGCTACACCTTC. It specifies CASAGQGNGYTF.

This clonotype was picked up a small number of times. CDR3 in amino acids: CSASGRADLRSYEQYF. The CDR3 DNA is TGCAGTGCTAGCGGGAGGGCCGATCTACGTTCCTACGAGCAGTACTTC. This chain links TRBV20-1 with TRBJ2-7, with 8 bases matching TRBD2. This CDR3 contains 16 residues. CDR1 DFQATT and CDR2 SNEGSKA come from the germline V gene (reference sequence). Trimming cost V 3 bases and J 1 base; bases outside gene matches: 11.

The V call is TRBV20-1, the J call TRBJ2-7, with TRBD2 matching 13 bases. CDR1 is DFQATT, CDR2 SNEGSKA, per germline (reference sequence). J gave up 5 bases and V 0 bases, and 7 bases lay outside the gene matches. CDR3 size: 16 residues. For the CDR3, the DNA is TGCAGTGCTAGAGATCCTCGGACTAGCGGGAGCCACGAGCAGTACTTC. Translating gives CSARDPRTSGSHEQYF.

The J gene is TRBJ2-3, the V gene TRBV7-3; 7 nucleotides align to TRBD2. CDR1 is SGHTA, CDR2 FQGTGA, per germline. CDR3 length: 15 residues. The V segment lost 1 base and the J segment 4 bases; nucleotides outside the gene matches: 5. CDR3 bases: TGTGCCAGCAGCTTAATGTACGCGGGGGCAGATACGCAGTATTTT. It encodes CASSLMYAGADTQYF.

This clonotype was counted a few times. The DNA of the CDR3 is TGTGCCAGCAGCTACATGCGCTCCTCGAACACTGAAGCTTTCTTT. It codes for CASSYMRSSNTEAFF. This sequence joins TRBV7-2 and TRBJ1-1; D unresolved. V was pared by 4 bases and J by 1 base, with 13 bases between. The CDR3 contains 15 residues. Germline-derived CDR1 and CDR2 are SGHTA and FQGNSA.

The V gene is TRBV6-2 or TRBV6-3, the J gene TRBJ2-7, with D perhaps TRBD1 (6 bases). V was pared by 8 bases and J by 3 bases, with 14 bases between. Germline-derived CDR1 and CDR2 are MNHEY and SVGEGT. The CDR3 length is 13 residues. CDR3 amino acids: CASSPGDIYEQYF. For the CDR3, the DNA is TGTGCCAGCTCGCCAGGGGATATCTACGAGCAGTACTTC.

This clonotype was seen only a few times. The chain joins TRBV6-1 to TRBJ1-4, with D tentatively TRBD1 (5 bases). This CDR3 is 15 amino acids long. Trimming pared 6 bases from V and 6 bases from J, leaving 17 bases between. CDR1 MNHNS and CDR2 SASEGT come from the germline V gene. CDR3 residues: CASRAAGTGDEKLFF. CDR3 bases: TGTGCCAGCAGGGCAGCGGGTACGGGGGATGAAAAACTGTTTTTT.

The chain recombines TRBV6-8 with TRBJ2-1; D gene ambiguous. The germline CDR1 and CDR2 sequences are MNHGY and SAAAGT. This CDR3 contains 14 residues. Trimming shortened V by 7 bases and J by 0 bases, and 10 bases separated the two germline ends. Written as DNA, the CDR3 is TGTGCCAGCATGACTGGTCGCTCCTACAATGAGCAGTTCTTC. As protein: CASMTGRSYNEQFF.

This chain links TRBV12-3 or TRBV12-4 with TRBJ2-7; 10 positions agree with TRBD2. The CDR3 has 15 amino acids. The V segment lost 4 bases and the J segment 3 bases; nucleotides outside the gene matches: 6. The CDR3 sequence: CASSYLSSGSYEQYF. Written as DNA, the CDR3 is TGTGCCAGCAGTTACCTGTCTAGCGGGAGCTACGAGCAGTACTTC.

A few counts support this clonotype. This sequence joins TRBV7-2 and TRBJ2-7; 7 bases are a match to TRBD2. Germline V gives CDR1 SGHTA, CDR2 FQGNSA. With 2 bases clipped from V and 3 bases from J, the junction kept 10 bases outside the gene matches. The CDR3 sequence is 16 residues long. The chain's CDR3 is CASSLSLTSSNYEQYF. The DNA of the CDR3 is TGTGCCAGCAGCTTAAGCTTGACTAGCAGCAACTACGAGCAGTACTTC. Full variable domain (remainder filled in from reference TRBV7-2 and TRBJ2-7): GAGVSQSPSNKVTEKGKDVELRCDPISGHTALYWYRQSLGQGLEFLIYFQGNSAPDKSGLPSDRFSAERTGGSVSTLTIQRTQQEDSAVYLCASSLSLTSSNYEQYFGPGTRLTVT.